The rows below give T cell receptor beta chains drawn from one sample of a study of beta chain features in type 1 diabetes. TCRdb keeps only in-frame clones here, not all; method: immunoSEQ multiplex PCR. The table has 120,000 to 150,000 clones, more than 9% seen once. Sequencing used naive CD4+ T cells from blood. The origin of the receptors is a man younger than 35 in good health. Each CDR3 is given with its conserved first and last residue. Each record gives: D gene, V gene, CDR3 protein. A D gene is named only where the DNA matches it firmly.

D gene: TRBD1
V gene: TRBV5-1
CDR3 protein: CASRLGQGGNSPLHF

D gene: -
V gene: TRBV11-2
CDR3 protein: CASSLVSPGAYNEQFF

D gene: -
V gene: TRBV6-5
CDR3 protein: CASSSRLGPYEQYF

D gene: -
V gene: TRBV6-6
CDR3 protein: CASSYGKDSGTQYF

D gene: TRBD2
V gene: TRBV7-2
CDR3 protein: CASSPRSSGESTDTQYF

D gene: -
V gene: TRBV7-2
CDR3 protein: CASSLNFLKEQYF

D gene: -
V gene: TRBV7-2
CDR3 protein: CASSKDRPGDEQYF

D gene: -
V gene: TRBV5-1
CDR3 protein: CASSLSAGLNNEQFF

D gene: TRBD1
V gene: TRBV4-3
CDR3 protein: CASSHGQGRSPLHF

D gene: TRBD1
V gene: TRBV6-1
CDR3 protein: CASTPRQGGSYEQYF

D gene: TRBD1
V gene: TRBV9
CDR3 protein: CASSSRQGASYEQYF

D gene: -
V gene: TRBV15
CDR3 protein: CATSRVADSDQPQHF

D gene: TRBD1
V gene: TRBV19
CDR3 protein: CASSPRTGWYEQYF

D gene: -
V gene: TRBV4-2
CDR3 protein: CASTLEENTEAFF

D gene: TRBD1
V gene: TRBV28
CDR3 protein: CAVSGGRKNIQYF

D gene: TRBD2
V gene: TRBV19
CDR3 protein: CASSIVGNGIAGAKADTQYF

D gene: TRBD2
V gene: TRBV7-3
CDR3 protein: CASASGGAAYEQFF

D gene: -
V gene: TRBV30
CDR3 protein: CAWTPSAGELFF

D gene: TRBD2
V gene: TRBV28
CDR3 protein: CASSLSRTSGGAIETQYF

D gene: -
V gene: TRBV9
CDR3 protein: CASSYGLSSYEQYF

D gene: TRBD1
V gene: TRBV2
CDR3 protein: CASSGQGADTQYF

D gene: TRBD1
V gene: TRBV4-2
CDR3 protein: CASSQRQGAADEQFF

D gene: -
V gene: TRBV29-1
CDR3 protein: CSVSGADTQYF

D gene: TRBD1
V gene: TRBV7-9
CDR3 protein: CASSPGQGNYGYTF

D gene: TRBD1
V gene: TRBV4-1
CDR3 protein: CASSQEGTGSNTIYF

D gene: TRBD2
V gene: TRBV4-2
CDR3 protein: CASSPGRGLGASGGALETQYF

D gene: -
V gene: TRBV7-2
CDR3 protein: CASSFGQPSLNSPLHF

D gene: -
V gene: TRBV28
CDR3 protein: CASSLGGATDTQYF

D gene: -
V gene: TRBV7-9
CDR3 protein: CASSLGTGNEQFF

D gene: -
V gene: TRBV5-1
CDR3 protein: CASSLGGQGNQPQHF

D gene: -
V gene: TRBV6-1
CDR3 protein: CASSDTGSSYEQYF

D gene: TRBD1
V gene: TRBV27
CDR3 protein: CASRTGGSGANVLTF

D gene: TRBD2
V gene: TRBV2
CDR3 protein: CASSDSLAGLTDTQYF

D gene: -
V gene: TRBV30
CDR3 protein: CACPPRFSGEKLFF

D gene: -
V gene: TRBV9
CDR3 protein: CASSVDHRPMGYTF

D gene: -
V gene: TRBV18
CDR3 protein: CASSQLNGRAFF

D gene: TRBD2
V gene: TRBV4-2
CDR3 protein: CASSQARLAGTDTQYF

D gene: TRBD2
V gene: TRBV9
CDR3 protein: CASSVTGTSGVDTGELFF

D gene: -
V gene: TRBV6-5
CDR3 protein: CALGRENTEAFF

D gene: TRBD2
V gene: TRBV9
CDR3 protein: CASSVGSSGGADTQYF

D gene: -
V gene: TRBV2
CDR3 protein: CASSERTEYQPQHF

D gene: -
V gene: TRBV9
CDR3 protein: CASSGAKGTDTQYF

D gene: TRBD1
V gene: TRBV4-3
CDR3 protein: CASSQGGTGRQPQHF

D gene: -
V gene: TRBV5-6
CDR3 protein: CASSLGPGGGETQYF